This TCR beta chain was sequenced in a study of shared clonotypes between healthy human individuals. Details on this clone: Its antigen is unknown.

CD45RO-negative CD8 cells positively selected for CCR7 made up the naive population, which excluded terminally differentiated effector memory CD45RA+ cells. Using immunoSEQ multiplex PCR, the repertoire was profiled, and TCRdb retains in-frame clones only, with some absent. The profile shows some 1,900,000 clones, about 95% of them singletons. The V gene's germline CDR1 is SGHDN and CDR2 FVKESK. CDR3 size: 15 residues. V was shortened by 1 base and J by 6 bases, with 12 bases between the two germline ends. Whole-study findings and limits: Across subsets, estimated richness was generally greater for naive than for memory populations. Researchers sampled blood only, noting tissue repertoires likely differ.

The V gene is TRBV14, the J gene TRBJ1-4; D not resolved. The sequence came from a young man in good health. Source material: naive CD8+ T cells sorted from blood. The CDR3 sequence is CASSQVAEVDEKLFF. CDR3 in DNA: TGTGCCAGCAGCCAAGTGGCAGAAGTCGATGAAAAACTGTTTTTT.